This paragraph reports one T cell receptor (beta chain). No antigen is known for it. The table came from immunoSEQ multiplex PCR; TCRdb's copy has only in-frame clones and leaves some out. Among around 200,000 clones listed, 88% were seen once. The sample is drawn from a study of cytomegalovirus exposure and HLA in healthy donors. The wider study: It was reported in a later analysis that the approximately 110 validation repertoires used the same platform as the 500 to 700 first-cohort repertoires.

Findings of the study overall: In a later analysis, first-cohort TCR clusters were found to tend to co-occur in the roughly 120 validation repertoires. Published work reported that the classifier diagnosed cytomegalovirus status with high specificity and sensitivity. The authors listed around 150 TCR beta chains as cytomegalovirus-associated.

Per the germline V gene, CDR1 is KGHSH and CDR2 is LQKENI. The ends lost 3 bases at V and 4 bases at J; junction bases unmatched: 6. The CDR3 has 15 residues. The rearrangement joins TRBV18 to TRBJ2-7; TRBD2 agrees at 10 bases. This TCR was sampled from a woman aged 18-30 years in good health and CMV-seronegative. The sample comprised PBMCs. DNA of the CDR3: TGTGCCAGCTCACCGTCTAGCGGGAGTCGTTACGAGCAGTACTTC. Protein sequence: CASSPSSGSRYEQYF.